This TCR beta chain was observed in a study of shared clonotypes between healthy human individuals. Findings and caveats of the study: Limited genetic and exposure-history diversity came from having few donors.

Every subset had its genomic DNA shared out evenly among several immunoSEQ plates. Data came from immunoSEQ multiplex PCR; TCRdb stores just in-frame clones and leaves some out. The profile shows 2 million to 2.5 million clones, roughly 91% of them singletons. Comment on this clone: The antigen is not known.

The germline CDR1 and CDR2 sequences are SGHAT and FQNNGV. This CDR3 is built from 14 residues. Trimming took off 5 bases at V and 5 bases at J, with 14 bases between the two ends. Naivety among CD8 cells was defined by CD45RO negativity and positive CCR7 selection, thereby excluding terminally differentiated effector memory CD45RA+ cells. The chain employs TRBV11-2 and TRBJ2-3; tentatively, D is TRBD1 (5 bases). The receptor's source is a man aged 18-30 years in good health. Some clones in this sample may be carry-over from other donors' samples. The sequenced sample consisted of naive CD8+ T cells from PBMCs. The CDR3 region has the DNA TGTGCCAGCAGCGAAACGATAGGGGTAGATACGCAGTATTTT. Translating it yields CASSETIGVDTQYF.